The present TCR beta chain was sequenced within a study of blood T cell repertoires in COVID-19 (dated by TCRdb to between 2020 and 2021). General notes on the study: The collaborator samples originated in the United States, Italy and Spain and spanned the acute and convalescent phases of COVID-19. The material from the prospective study consisted of cDNA or gDNA derived from T cells, B-cell-depleted T cells, or PBMCs. Subjects who had been exposed to COVID-19, were actively infected with it, or had recovered from it provided the deeply sampled blood TCRbeta repertoires that made up the dataset. The repertoires were made available in a free public database intended to serve as a resource for research on the immune response to SARS-CoV-2. Samples were obtained from the ongoing ImmuneRACE study (first 160 participants) and from about 1,300 subjects provided by 6 global collaborators. Nearly every sample came with metadata listing a de-identified subject ID, COVID-19 status, age in years and sex. Where available, HLA class I and class II types were taken from metadata supplied by the sample provider and were not determined by assay-based typing.

The collaborating institutions used their own protocols to collect whole blood in K2EDTA tubes. Collaborator samples were shipped for TCRbeta analysis as frozen whole blood, isolated PBMCs, or DNA extracted from either sample type. V loses 2 bases, J loses 4 bases, and the germline ends lie 15 bases apart. The germline V gene gives CDR1 as MDHEN and CDR2 as SYDVKM. The CDR3 numbers 16 residues from cysteine through phenylalanine. The CDR3 DNA has 48 bases and is translated from base 1. This clone came up once. No antigen is known for it. No clone much larger than this one lies a single base away; base qualities are absent. TCRbeta CDR3 regions were amplified from genomic DNA using the immunoSEQ Assay, a bias-controlled multiplex PCR. On the study's bioinformatics: The number of nucleated cells in each sample was estimated by amplification of reference gene primers within the assay. To quantify the absolute abundance of each unique TCRbeta CDR3 rearrangement, sequence reads were collapsed and filtered. For each sample, productive Simpson clonality was calculated by taking the square root of Simpson's diversity index across productive rearrangements. TCRdb obtained this table from immuneACCESS and retained in-frame rearrangements with V and J assigned. These tables miss some clones; where compared with another copy, unresolved V genes account for less than half of the shortfall, and the remainder is unexplained. V and J calls and clone size are given by that table; D and trimming were obtained from the DNA. Present in this sample are about 83,000 clones, about 86% of which were seen just once. The top ten clonotypes cover about 24% of the sample.

Findings and caveats that apply to the study as a whole: The quantity of clinical and demographic metadata differed by source and by participant and was supplied without curation.

Sequencing input: peripheral blood. The rearranged segments are TRBV28 and TRBJ1-3; 5 matching bases give a weak D call of TRBD1. This clonotype was sampled from an elderly woman in a cohort sampled during active or convalescent COVID-19. The DNA is as follows: TGTGCCAGCAGTTTAGGGACGGGGGGGACCGGAAACACCATATATTTT. Translated, this gives CASSLGTGGTGNTIYF.